This TCR beta chain originates from a study of beta chain features in type 1 diabetes. Overall study findings and caveats: For Type 1 diabetes patients, all four CD4+ subsets carried TCRB CDR3s that were moderately but significantly shorter.

Turning to this clone: Its antigen is still unknown.

Expressed TCRB transcripts were sequenced because the entire RNA isolate underwent reverse transcription. Data came from immunoSEQ multiplex PCR; TCRdb stores just in-frame clones and leaves some out. Of a few hundred thousand clones in the sample, around 13% are singletons; the top ten hold 0.008% to 0.011%. Germline lookup yields CDR1 KGHSH and CDR2 LQKENI. Trimming pared 3 bases from V and 3 bases from J, leaving 12 bases between. The CDR3 has 14 amino acids. The rearrangement joins TRBV18 to TRBJ2-7; tentative D call: TRBD1 (6 bases). This clonotype was sampled from a young woman with type 1 diabetes. Sequenced input: naive CD4+ T cells from blood. CDR3 nucleotide sequence: TGTGCCAGCTCACCGGGGACACAGAACTACGAGCAGTACTTC. As protein: CASSPGTQNYEQYF.